One sample yielded the 21 T cell receptor beta chains listed below, sequenced in a study of regulatory T cells in long-lasting Graves disease. The time point here: persistent/refractory GD, antithyroid drugs over 5 years with positive TRAb. The TCR library was made from RNA extracted from PBMCs. Researchers made TCR beta libraries by using iRepertoire HTBI primers and running Arm-PCR on CDR3 regions. One entry per CDR3 protein, called by TCRdb with MiXCR from the multiplex PCR reads. The profile shows 400,000 to 500,000 distinct CDR3 sequences, approximately 23% of them singletons. The source material was peripheral blood mononuclear cells (PBMCs), sampled when the disease was refractory, from a patient treated with antithyroid drugs. All receptors come from a female donor with Graves disease.

This clonotype has ten or more counts. The CDR3 DNA reads as TGTGCCAGCAGCGCGGGACAGGCCGTTTCTAATGAAAAACTGTTTTTT. It codes for CASSAGQAVSNEKLFF. V usage is TRBV5-6 and J usage is TRBJ1-4, with TRBD1 matching over 8 bases. CDR1 and CDR2 from the germline V gene are SGHDT and YYEEEE. V shed 4 bases and J 3 bases; nucleotides not matched to a gene: 8. The CDR3 has 16 amino acids.

The chain links TRBV5-1 to TRBJ1-1, with 8 bases aligning to TRBD1. J was trimmed by 4 bases and V by 0 bases; bases with no gene match: 8. Germline V gene sequence: CDR1 SGHRS, CDR2 YFSETQ. The CDR3 length is 16 residues. The CDR3 DNA reads TGCGCCAGCAGCTTGGAGCAGGGGGCGCGGAGCACTGAAGCTTTCTTT. This gives the protein CASSLEQGARSTEAFF.

This chain uses TRBV20-1 with TRBJ2-7, with D perhaps being TRBD1 or TRBD2 (5 bases each). Germline CDR1 and CDR2: DFQATT and SNEGSKA (reference sequence). The CDR3 covers 15 residues. V gave up 5 bases and J gave up 0 bases, with 17 bases separating them. The CDR3 sequence is CSARWGRSSSYEQYF. The CDR3 DNA reads TGCAGTGCTCGCTGGGGACGGTCGAGCTCCTACGAGCAGTACTTC.

Note on this clonotype: Being one base from a much bigger clone, this may be a read error. The final CDR3 position lacks the conserved phenylalanine or tryptophan, pointing to a likely read error. The V gene is TRBV7-2, the J gene TRBJ1-2, with D possibly being TRBD1 (6 bases). Germline lookup yields CDR1 SGHTA and CDR2 FQGNSA. The CDR3 loop spans 14 amino acids. The V and J ends lost 7 bases and 8 bases respectively, with 20 bases between them. The CDR3, as DNA: TGTGCCAGCATGCTTATGGGGGGCTCGGGAGGCTACACCTCC. As protein: CASMLMGGSGGYTS.

The V call is TRBV30, the J call TRBJ1-1; D is unresolved. The ends were cut back, 5 bases at V and 0 bases at J, with 4 bases in the middle. The CDR3 consists of 11 residues. Germline lookup yields CDR1 GTSNPN and CDR2 SVGIG (reference sequence). The CDR3, as DNA: TGTGCCTGGCACATGAACACTGAAGCTTTCTTT. This translates into CAWHMNTEAFF.

V usage is TRBV2 and J usage is TRBJ2-6; 9 nucleotides align to TRBD1. V trimming: 3 bases; J trimming: 4 bases; junction bases outside the gene matches: 16. The CDR3 runs 20 residues. Germline assignment: CDR1 SNHLY and CDR2 FYNNEI. The CDR3 nucleotides are TGTGCCAGCAGTGATGTCAGATATTCCGGGACAGGGTCAGGGGCCAACGTCCTGACTTTC. This sequence encodes CASSDVRYSGTGSGANVLTF.

With regard to this clonotype: It may be a read error: a sequence one base away is much more abundant. No conserved phenylalanine or tryptophan ends this CDR3, so it is likely a read error. The genes are TRBV13 and TRBJ1-1; TRBD1 matches 7 bases. Germline V gene lookup returns CDR1 PRHDT and CDR2 FYEKMQ (reference sequence). This CDR3 comprises 14 residues. V lost 7 bases, J lost 4 bases, and 9 bases stayed unmatched. The CDR3 bases are TGTGCCAGCACCTCGACAGGGCTTCGCACTGAAGCTTTCCTT. This encodes CASTSTGLRTEAFL.

This clonotype came up many times. The chain couples TRBV29-1 to TRBJ2-7; D is undetermined. Germline V gives CDR1 SQVTM, CDR2 ANQGSEA. The length of the CDR3 is 13 residues. V dropped 6 bases and J dropped 3 bases, with 15 bases sitting between them. CDR3 DNA sequence: TGCAGCGTCCCCTCCCCAGGAAACTACGAGCAGTACTTC. This codes for CSVPSPGNYEQYF.

This rearrangement joins TRBV11-2 to TRBJ2-3; 9 bases match TRBD2. Germline CDR1 SGHAT, CDR2 FQNNGV. This CDR3 contains 15 residues. The trim removed 5 bases at V and 6 bases at J, leaving 9 bases unmatched. The CDR3 region is CASSLGGLASDTQYF. In nucleotides, the CDR3 is TGTGCCAGCAGCCTGGGGGGACTAGCTTCGGATACGCAGTATTTT.

This clonotype was seen ten or more times. The rearrangement joins TRBV3-1 to TRBJ1-1; D ambiguous. V lost 0 bases and J lost 7, with 12 bases in between. CDR3 size: 14 residues. Germline CDR1 reads LGHDT; CDR2 reads YNNKEL (reference sequence). CDR3 sequence (DNA): TGTGCCAGCAGCCAAGAGACCAGGAAGGGTGAAGCTTTCTTT. It translates to CASSQETRKGEAFF.

This sequence joins TRBV11-2 and TRBJ2-1, with TRBD2 matching over 8 bases. The junction had 3 bases not matched to a gene; V was cut back by 9 bases and J by 5 bases. Germline CDR1 SGHAT, CDR2 FQNNGV. This CDR3 is built from 12 residues. CDR3 in amino acids: CASARGDNEQFF. CDR3 nucleotide sequence: TGTGCCAGTGCGCGGGGGGACAATGAGCAGTTCTTC. Drawing the rest from reference TRBV11-2 and TRBJ2-1, the complete variable domain is EAGVAQSPRYKIIEKRQSVAFWCNPISGHATLYWYQQILGQGPKLLIQFQNNGVVDDSQLPKDRFSAERLKGVDSTLKIQPAKLEDSAVYLCASARGDNEQFFGPGTRLTVL.

This sequence joins TRBV7-3 and TRBJ2-5, with a possible D match to TRBD1 (6 bases). The germline gives CDR1 SGHTA, CDR2 FQGTGA. Trimming stripped 5 bases from V and 11 bases from J, with 18 bases between. This CDR3 is 13 amino acids long. This chain's CDR3 is CASSQTQGSEQYF. The DNA for the CDR3 is TGTGCCAGCAGCCAAACGCAGGGGTCAGAGCAGTACTTC.

This clonotype was counted many times. V is TRBV7-2 and J is TRBJ2-5, with D possibly being TRBD1 or TRBD2 (6 bases each). V was cut by 0 bases and J by 4 bases, with 12 bases left in between. In germline, CDR1 is SGHTA, CDR2 FQGNSA. This CDR3 region has 15 residues. The CDR3 loop reads CASSLALGGRETQYF. CDR3 nucleotides: TGTGCCAGCAGCTTAGCGCTCGGGGGCCGAGAGACCCAGTACTTC.

This clonotype occurred once. This sequence joins TRBV11-3 and TRBJ2-5; D gene uncertain. The CDR3 totals 15 residues. CDR1 SGHNT and CDR2 YENEEA come from the germline V gene. V lost 0 bases to trimming and J lost 1 base, with 9 bases between them. The CDR3 DNA follows: TGTGCCAGCAGCTTAGATGGTGGGATCCAAGAGACCCAGTACTTC. This codes for CASSLDGGIQETQYF.

This chain links TRBV3-1 with TRBJ2-3, with D perhaps matching TRBD1 or TRBD2 (5 bases each). The CDR3 is 17 residues long. From germline, CDR1 is LGHDT and CDR2 YNNKEL (reference sequence). Trimming removed 0 bases from V and 2 bases from J, with 15 bases in between. The CDR3 reads CASSQDRDSGHTDTQYF. CDR3 nucleotide sequence: TGTGCCAGCAGCCAAGATCGAGACAGCGGACACACAGATACGCAGTATTTT.

This clonotype was counted ten times or more. The chain joins TRBV6-5 to TRBJ1-5; D not certain. Germline CDR1 and CDR2: MNHEY and SVGAGI. The V end lost 0 bases, the J end lost 2 bases, and 11 bases lay between the germline ends. The CDR3 covers 16 residues. CDR3 coding DNA: TGTGCCAGCAGTTACTCGATATCGAGGGGCAATCAGCCCCAGCATTTT. This sequence encodes CASSYSISRGNQPQHF.

The genes are TRBV28 and TRBJ1-3; no reliable D call. CDR3 length: 12 residues. Trimming removed 2 bases from V and 10 bases from J, with 9 bases in between. Germline loops: CDR1 MDHEN, CDR2 SYDVKM. This chain's CDR3 is CASSLDTTTIYF. As DNA, the CDR3 is TGTGCCAGCAGTTTAGACACTACTACCATATATTTT.

This clonotype was seen many times. The chain carries TRBV28 and TRBJ1-6; no definite D call. Germline V CDR1 and CDR2: MDHEN, SYDVKM. CDR3 length equals 18 residues. Trimming removed 5 bases from V and 0 bases from J, with 17 bases in between. CDR3 DNA: TGTGCCAGCAGTCTCCGGATGGGTTTGAGCTCCTATAATTCACCCCTCCACTTT. It yields the protein CASSLRMGLSSYNSPLHF. Combining the CDR3 with reference TRBV28 and TRBJ1-6 gives the whole variable domain DVKVTQSSRYLVKRTGEKVFLECVQDMDHENMFWYRQDPGLGLRLIYFSYDVKMKEKGDIPEGYSVSREKKERFSLILESASTNQTSMYLCASSLRMGLSSYNSPLHFGNGTRLTVT.

V usage is TRBV5-1 and J usage is TRBJ2-7; 9 bases line up with TRBD1. V shed 0 bases, J shed 3 bases, and the junction held 7 bases outside the gene matches. Per the germline V gene, CDR1 is SGHRS and CDR2 is YFSETQ. CDR3 size: 16 residues. CDR3 amino acids: CASSLGAGTGHYEQYF. The CDR3 DNA follows: TGCGCCAGCAGCTTGGGCGCGGGGACAGGGCACTACGAGCAGTACTTC.

This clonotype was detected ten times or more. V and J are TRBV2 and TRBJ2-2; D possibly matches TRBD1 or TRBD2 (5 bases each). This CDR3 spans 15 amino acids. The germline V gene encodes CDR1 SNHLY and CDR2 FYNNEI. Trimming stripped 4 bases from V and 2 bases from J, with 11 bases between. The CDR3 nucleotides read TGTGCCAGCAGTGTGGGACGGCCTAACACCGGGGAGCTGTTTTTT. It encodes CASSVGRPNTGELFF.

This clonotype was observed at least ten times. V gene TRBV7-2 combines with J gene TRBJ1-5; 10 positions match TRBD1. Germline lookup yields CDR1 SGHTA and CDR2 FQGNSA. The CDR3 spans 18 residues. V was pared by 5 bases and J by 0 bases, with 10 bases of the junction left unmatched. CDR3 DNA sequence: TGTGCCAGCAGCCTTAGAGGGACAGGGGCCTATAGCAATCAGCCCCAGCATTTT. Amino acid sequence: CASSLRGTGAYSNQPQHF.